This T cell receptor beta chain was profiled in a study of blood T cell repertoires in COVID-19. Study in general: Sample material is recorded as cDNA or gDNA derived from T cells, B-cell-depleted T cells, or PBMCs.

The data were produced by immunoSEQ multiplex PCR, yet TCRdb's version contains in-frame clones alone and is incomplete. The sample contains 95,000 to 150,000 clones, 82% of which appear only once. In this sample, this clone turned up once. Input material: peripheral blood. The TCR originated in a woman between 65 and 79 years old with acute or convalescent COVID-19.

The CDR3 sequence: CASSNLGTSGGINTQYF. The CDR3 DNA is TGTGCCAGCAGCAACCTAGGGACTAGCGGGGGGATAAATACGCAGTATTTT. The chain joins TRBV11-3 to TRBJ2-3; TRBD2 agrees at 15 bases. The germline CDR1 and CDR2 sequences are SGHNT and YENEEA. With 5 bases clipped from V and 7 bases from J, the junction kept 10 bases outside the gene matches. CDR3 length: 17 residues.